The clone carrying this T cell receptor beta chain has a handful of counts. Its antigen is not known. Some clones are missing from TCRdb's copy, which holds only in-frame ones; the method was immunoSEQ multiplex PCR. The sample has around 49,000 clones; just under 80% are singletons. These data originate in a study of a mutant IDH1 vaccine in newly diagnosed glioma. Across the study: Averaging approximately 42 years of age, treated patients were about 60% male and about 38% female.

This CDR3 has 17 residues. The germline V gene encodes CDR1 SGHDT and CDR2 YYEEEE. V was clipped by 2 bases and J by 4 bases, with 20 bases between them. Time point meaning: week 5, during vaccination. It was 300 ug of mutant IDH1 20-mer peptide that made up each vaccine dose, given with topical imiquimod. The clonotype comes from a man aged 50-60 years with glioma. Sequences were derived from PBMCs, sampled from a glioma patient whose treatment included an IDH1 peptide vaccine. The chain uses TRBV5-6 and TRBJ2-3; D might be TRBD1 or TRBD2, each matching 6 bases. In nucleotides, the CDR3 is TGTGCCAGCAGCTTAGGGGGGCCAGAACCTTTTGCAGATACGCAGTATTTT. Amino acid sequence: CASSLGGPEPFADTQYF. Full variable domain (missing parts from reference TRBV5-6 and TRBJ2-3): DAGVTQSPTHLIKTRGQQVTLRCSPKSGHDTVSWYQQALGQGPQFIFQYYEEEERQRGNFPDRFSGHQFPNYSSELNVNALLLGDSALYLCASSLGGPEPFADTQYFGPGTRLTVL.